This TCR beta chain was obtained from a study of blood T cell repertoires in COVID-19. Germline loops: CDR1 LNHDA, CDR2 SQIVND (reference sequence). V lost 5 bases to trimming and J lost 7 bases, with 12 bases between them. CDR3 length: 13 amino acids. Those enrolled, adults aged about 18 to 89 years, came from around 24 US areas. Participants had their cohort set by participant-reported clinical history. As handled by the study authors: Scientists estimated how many nucleated cells there were by amplifying reference gene primers. Method: immunoSEQ multiplex PCR; TCRdb's copy keeps in-frame clones and lacks some. From that table come the V and J calls and clone size; the DNA was used to work out D and trimming. The sample contains approximately 170,000 clones, 75% to 90% of which appear only once.

The gene calls are TRBV19 and TRBJ1-3; possible D gene TRBD1, 5 bases. The sequence was obtained from a woman between 18 and 29 years old who had recovered from COVID-19. Sequences were obtained from PBMCs or T cells enriched from blood (not recorded which). The CDR3 DNA reads as TGTGCCAGTAGTCCAGGGCCAATCAACACCATATATTTT. As protein: CASSPGPINTIYF.